This is a list of T cell receptor beta chains from one sample in a study of T cells after posttransplantation cyclophosphamide. TCRdb's copy holds only in-frame clones and misses some; the assay was immunoSEQ multiplex PCR. The sample includes 19,000 or so clones, 86% seen only once; the top ten take roughly 2.1%. Material: PBMCs, obtained around 53 weeks after allogeneic stem cell transplant with calcineurin inhibitor and methotrexate. Receptor source: a female patient between 30 and 40 years old who received an allogeneic stem cell transplant from an unrelated donor, was CMV-positive, and had acute and chronic GVHD. The graft donor may account for some of the T cells. Both conserved end residues are part of each CDR3. A D gene is named only where the DNA matches it firmly. Where a row states a size, it is once, few, many or the class of an expanded clone; other rows omit it.

clone size: .
J gene: TRBJ1-2
V gene: TRBV11-2
D gene: .
CDR3 DNA: TGTGCCAGCAGCTTAGGTATCAGCTATGGCTACACCTTC
CDR3 protein: CASSLGISYGYTF

clone size: .
J gene: TRBJ2-1
V gene: TRBV2
D gene: .
CDR3 DNA: TGTGCCAGCTTACTAGGCAATGAGCAGTTCTTC
CDR3 protein: CASLLGNEQFF

clone size: .
J gene: TRBJ2-2
V gene: TRBV9
D gene: TRBD1
CDR3 DNA: TGTGCCAGCAGCGTACGCCCGGACAGGGGATACACCGGGGAGCTGTTTTTT
CDR3 protein: CASSVRPDRGYTGELFF

clone size: .
J gene: TRBJ2-3
V gene: TRBV5-1
D gene: .
CDR3 DNA: TGCGCCAGCAGCCTACAGGGCACAGATACGCAGTATTTT
CDR3 protein: CASSLQGTDTQYF

clone size: .
J gene: TRBJ2-7
V gene: TRBV7-3
D gene: TRBD2
CDR3 DNA: TGTGCCAGCAGCCTACACCAGACTAGCAGCGAGCAGTACTTC
CDR3 protein: CASSLHQTSSEQYF

clone size: .
J gene: TRBJ2-1
V gene: TRBV11-2
D gene: .
CDR3 DNA: TGTGCCAGCAGCTTACTCGGTTACAATGAGCAGTTCTTC
CDR3 protein: CASSLLGYNEQFF

clone size: .
J gene: TRBJ2-2
V gene: TRBV18
D gene: TRBD1
CDR3 DNA: TGTGCCAGCTCACCCCTACAGGGACAGATAAACACCGGGGAGCTGTTTTTT
CDR3 protein: CASSPLQGQINTGELFF

clone size: .
J gene: TRBJ2-7
V gene: TRBV28
D gene: .
CDR3 DNA: TGTGCCAGTTGTCAACTGGGCTACTCCTACGAGCAGTACTTC
CDR3 protein: CASCQLGYSYEQYF

clone size: .
J gene: TRBJ1-5
V gene: TRBV7-9
D gene: .
CDR3 DNA: TGTGCCAGCAGCTTAGGGGGGGGGTTTAGCAATCAGCCCCAGCATTTT
CDR3 protein: CASSLGGGFSNQPQHF

clone size: .
J gene: TRBJ1-4
V gene: TRBV6-5
D gene: .
CDR3 DNA: TGTGCCAGCAGTCTGGGCAGGGTAGGAAAACTGTTTTTT
CDR3 protein: CASSLGRVGKLFF

clone size: .
J gene: TRBJ2-1
V gene: TRBV7-6
D gene: TRBD2
CDR3 DNA: TGTGCCAGCAGCTTAGGGGTGGCGGGGGTCTCCTACAATGAGCAGTTCTTC
CDR3 protein: CASSLGVAGVSYNEQFF

clone size: .
J gene: TRBJ1-1
V gene: TRBV9
D gene: TRBD1
CDR3 DNA: TGTGCCAGCAGCGAGCGGACAGGGTGGGTAGCTTTCTTT
CDR3 protein: CASSERTGWVAFF

clone size: .
J gene: TRBJ2-3
V gene: TRBV18
D gene: TRBD2
CDR3 DNA: TGTGCCAGCTCACCCCCCTCTAGCGGGAGGAAGGATACGCAGTATTTT
CDR3 protein: CASSPPSSGRKDTQYF

clone size: few
J gene: TRBJ1-1
V gene: TRBV13
D gene: .
CDR3 DNA: TGTGCCAGCAAAATAGACAGTTGGAGTAACACTGAAGCTTTCTTT
CDR3 protein: CASKIDSWSNTEAFF

clone size: .
J gene: TRBJ1-1
V gene: TRBV5-1
D gene: .
CDR3 DNA: TGCGCCAGCAGTAGTCCCGGAGGCACTGAAGCTTTCTTT
CDR3 protein: CASSSPGGTEAFF

clone size: once
J gene: TRBJ2-5
V gene: TRBV20-1
D gene: .
CDR3 DNA: TGCAGTGCTAGACTCCTAGAGACCCAGTACTTC
CDR3 protein: CSARLLETQYF

clone size: .
J gene: TRBJ2-6
V gene: TRBV10-3
D gene: .
CDR3 DNA: TGTGCCATCGGGGGGACTCCTGGGGCCAACGTCCTGACTTTC
CDR3 protein: CAIGGTPGANVLTF

clone size: few
J gene: TRBJ2-5
V gene: TRBV18
D gene: .
CDR3 DNA: TGTGCCAGCTCACCACAAGGGGCTGGAGAGACCCAGTACTTC
CDR3 protein: CASSPQGAGETQYF

clone size: .
J gene: TRBJ2-5
V gene: TRBV5-1
D gene: TRBD1
CDR3 DNA: TGCGCCAGCAGCAGTCTACAGGGGGCGCGAGAGACCCAGTACTTC
CDR3 protein: CASSSLQGARETQYF

clone size: .
J gene: TRBJ2-5
V gene: TRBV5-1
D gene: TRBD2
CDR3 DNA: TGCGCCAGCAGCTTTCTGTATGGGACTAGCGGGCTCCAAGAGACCCAGTACTTC
CDR3 protein: CASSFLYGTSGLQETQYF

clone size: once
J gene: TRBJ2-2
V gene: TRBV29-1
D gene: .
CDR3 DNA: TGCAGCGTTGCTCGGCAGGAGGACACCGGGGAGCTGTTTTTT
CDR3 protein: CSVARQEDTGELFF

clone size: .
J gene: TRBJ2-5
V gene: TRBV25-1
D gene: .
CDR3 DNA: TGTGCCAGCAGTGGTTTTCTACGGCAGGTACTAGAGACCCAGTACTTC
CDR3 protein: CASSGFLRQVLETQYF

clone size: .
J gene: TRBJ2-7
V gene: TRBV29-1
D gene: .
CDR3 DNA: TGCAGCGTTGTAGGCGGCTACGAGCAGTACTTC
CDR3 protein: CSVVGGYEQYF

clone size: .
J gene: TRBJ2-1
V gene: TRBV4-3
D gene: .
CDR3 DNA: TGCGCCAGCAGCCAACAAACGGGGGATGAGCAGTTCTTC
CDR3 protein: CASSQQTGDEQFF

clone size: .
J gene: TRBJ1-1
V gene: TRBV15
D gene: .
CDR3 DNA: TGTGCCACCAGCAGAGGTAACAGGGAAGTAGCTTTCTTT
CDR3 protein: CATSRGNREVAFF

clone size: .
J gene: TRBJ2-7
V gene: TRBV6-5
D gene: TRBD2
CDR3 DNA: TGTGCCAGCAGTTACTCGCAGGTAATAGCGGGCTACGAGCAGTACTTC
CDR3 protein: CASSYSQVIAGYEQYF

clone size: .
J gene: TRBJ2-5
V gene: TRBV9
D gene: TRBD2
CDR3 DNA: TGTGCCAGCAGCCCCCGGTGGGCTAGCGGGGGGGCAGAGACCCAGTACTTC
CDR3 protein: CASSPRWASGGAETQYF

clone size: .
J gene: TRBJ2-7
V gene: TRBV4-1
D gene: TRBD1
CDR3 DNA: TGCGCCAGCAGCACACGACAGGGGGCCCACGAGCAGTACTTC
CDR3 protein: CASSTRQGAHEQYF

clone size: .
J gene: TRBJ1-2
V gene: TRBV2
D gene: .
CDR3 DNA: TGTGCCAGCAGTACAGGGCCCAACTATGGCTACACCTTC
CDR3 protein: CASSTGPNYGYTF

clone size: .
J gene: TRBJ2-3
V gene: TRBV6-5
D gene: .
CDR3 DNA: TGTGCCAGCAGTTCACAGACAGATACGCAGTATTTT
CDR3 protein: CASSSQTDTQYF

clone size: .
J gene: TRBJ1-3
V gene: TRBV7-9
D gene: .
CDR3 DNA: TGTGCCAGCAGCTTATACGCGGGGTCTGGAAACACCATATATTTT
CDR3 protein: CASSLYAGSGNTIYF